The rows below give T cell receptor beta chains drawn from one sample of a study of shared clonotypes between healthy human individuals. TCRdb keeps only in-frame clones here, not all; method: immunoSEQ multiplex PCR. The data contain under 550,000 clones, approximately 95% of them singletons. The sequencing sample was made of naive CD4+ T cells sorted from blood. The receptors shown here come from a woman aged 25-40 years in good health. CDR3s include the opening cysteine and the closing phenylalanine or tryptophan. D genes are given only for firm matches. Part of the rows lack a size; the others show once, few, many or a class for expanded clones.

clone_size: -; v_call: TRBV7-6; j_call: TRBJ1-1; d_call: -; cdr3_aa: CASSSTNMNTEAFF; cdr3_nt: TGTGCCAGCAGTTCGACTAACATGAACACTGAAGCTTTCTTT
clone_size: -; v_call: TRBV28; j_call: TRBJ1-4; d_call: TRBD1; cdr3_aa: CASSSPGTGTLF; cdr3_nt: TGTGCCAGCAGTTCCCCCGGGACAGGCACCCTTTTT
clone_size: -; v_call: TRBV6-5; j_call: TRBJ1-2; d_call: -; cdr3_aa: CASSSGPHYGYTF; cdr3_nt: TGTGCCAGCAGTTCCGGGCCGCACTATGGCTACACCTTC
clone_size: -; v_call: TRBV5-1; j_call: TRBJ2-7; d_call: -; cdr3_aa: CASSLAPSLGYEQYF; cdr3_nt: TGCGCCAGCAGCTTGGCCCCCAGTTTGGGATACGAGCAGTACTTC
clone_size: -; v_call: TRBV27; j_call: TRBJ2-1; d_call: -; cdr3_aa: CASSLSRGGRWNEQFF; cdr3_nt: TGTGCCAGCAGTTTATCCCGCGGGGGCCGTTGGAATGAGCAGTTCTTC
clone_size: -; v_call: TRBV14; j_call: TRBJ2-5; d_call: -; cdr3_aa: CASSPHRAGAETQYF; cdr3_nt: TGTGCCAGCAGCCCCCACAGGGCGGGAGCAGAGACCCAGTACTTC
clone_size: -; v_call: TRBV9; j_call: TRBJ2-3; d_call: TRBD2; cdr3_aa: CASSEGTSASTDTQYF; cdr3_nt: TGTGCCAGCAGCGAGGGAACTAGCGCAAGCACAGATACGCAGTATTTT
clone_size: -; v_call: TRBV21-1; j_call: TRBJ1-3; d_call: -; cdr3_aa: CASSPITQPGNTIYF; cdr3_nt: TGTGCCAGCAGCCCAATAACACAGCCTGGAAACACCATATATTTT
clone_size: once; v_call: TRBV29-1; j_call: TRBJ2-1; d_call: TRBD2; cdr3_aa: CSVGVREGHYNEQFF; cdr3_nt: TGCAGCGTTGGTGTTCGGGAGGGCCACTACAATGAGCAGTTCTTC
clone_size: -; v_call: TRBV15; j_call: TRBJ1-2; d_call: TRBD1; cdr3_aa: CATSSLWDSEGYTF; cdr3_nt: TGTGCCACCAGCAGTCTATGGGACAGTGAAGGCTACACCTTC
clone_size: -; v_call: TRBV28; j_call: TRBJ1-1; d_call: -; cdr3_aa: CASIVGGTEAFF; cdr3_nt: TGTGCCAGCATAGTGGGGGGAACTGAAGCTTTCTTT
clone_size: once; v_call: TRBV19; j_call: TRBJ2-1; d_call: TRBD2; cdr3_aa: CASSIPSGGRTEQFF; cdr3_nt: TGTGCCAGTAGTATTCCCAGCGGGGGCAGGACGGAGCAGTTCTTC
clone_size: -; v_call: TRBV2; j_call: TRBJ2-1; d_call: -; cdr3_aa: CASRFSDNEQFF; cdr3_nt: TGTGCCAGCAGATTCTCTGACAATGAGCAGTTCTTC
clone_size: -; v_call: TRBV5-4; j_call: TRBJ2-7; d_call: -; cdr3_aa: CASSLGDRGPSLAGRYEQYF; cdr3_nt: TGTGCCAGCAGCTTGGGGGACAGGGGACCATCACTAGCGGGAAGGTACGAGCAGTACTTC
clone_size: -; v_call: TRBV11-2; j_call: TRBJ2-3; d_call: TRBD1; cdr3_aa: CASRPLPGQGTDTQYF; cdr3_nt: TGTGCCAGCAGACCACTCCCGGGACAGGGCACAGATACGCAGTATTTT
clone_size: -; v_call: TRBV11-2; j_call: TRBJ1-2; d_call: TRBD1; cdr3_aa: CASSFPPGGGYGYTF; cdr3_nt: TGTGCCAGCAGCTTTCCCCCAGGGGGCGGTTATGGCTACACCTTC
clone_size: -; v_call: TRBV5-1; j_call: TRBJ1-2; d_call: TRBD1; cdr3_aa: CASSLGTGDGGYTF; cdr3_nt: TGCGCCAGCAGCTTGGGGACAGGGGACGGGGGCTACACCTTC
clone_size: -; v_call: TRBV9; j_call: TRBJ1-1; d_call: -; cdr3_aa: CASSVAPDRMNTEAFF; cdr3_nt: TGTGCCAGCAGCGTAGCTCCGGACAGAATGAACACTGAAGCTTTCTTT
clone_size: -; v_call: TRBV27; j_call: TRBJ2-2; d_call: -; cdr3_aa: CASSLGARRELFF; cdr3_nt: TGTGCCAGCAGTTTGGGGGCCAGGCGGGAGCTGTTTTTT
clone_size: -; v_call: TRBV18; j_call: TRBJ2-7; d_call: -; cdr3_aa: CASSPLGRSSYEQYF; cdr3_nt: TGTGCCAGCTCACCCCTAGGTCGATCCTCCTACGAGCAGTACTTC
clone_size: -; v_call: TRBV2; j_call: TRBJ1-2; d_call: TRBD1; cdr3_aa: CASSGGTGGYGYTF; cdr3_nt: TGTGCCAGCAGTGGGGGGACAGGGGGCTATGGCTACACCTTC
clone_size: -; v_call: TRBV5-4; j_call: TRBJ1-1; d_call: -; cdr3_aa: CASSSTGNTEAFF; cdr3_nt: TGTGCCAGCAGCTCCACAGGGAACACTGAAGCTTTCTTT
clone_size: -; v_call: TRBV7-3; j_call: TRBJ2-7; d_call: -; cdr3_aa: CASSLNDRAGSHEQYF; cdr3_nt: TGTGCCAGCAGCTTAAACGACAGGGCGGGATCTCACGAGCAGTACTTC
clone_size: -; v_call: TRBV19; j_call: TRBJ1-2; d_call: TRBD1; cdr3_aa: CASSTTGAGYGYTF; cdr3_nt: TGTGCCAGTAGTACGACAGGGGCGGGCTATGGCTACACCTTC
clone_size: -; v_call: TRBV14; j_call: TRBJ2-1; d_call: -; cdr3_aa: CASSQDAYNYNEQFF; cdr3_nt: TGTGCCAGCAGCCAAGATGCCTATAATTACAATGAGCAGTTCTTC
clone_size: -; v_call: TRBV10-3; j_call: TRBJ2-3; d_call: -; cdr3_aa: CAISPKQGPSTDTQYF; cdr3_nt: TGTGCCATCAGCCCGAAACAGGGACCGAGCACAGATACGCAGTATTTT
clone_size: -; v_call: TRBV5-4; j_call: TRBJ2-3; d_call: -; cdr3_aa: CASSFPAQGADTQYF; cdr3_nt: TGTGCCAGCAGCTTCCCCGCACAGGGTGCAGATACGCAGTATTTT
clone_size: -; v_call: TRBV11-2; j_call: TRBJ1-2; d_call: TRBD1; cdr3_aa: CASSHYRGQGWGYTF; cdr3_nt: TGTGCCAGCAGCCATTACCGAGGACAGGGGTGGGGCTACACCTTC
clone_size: -; v_call: TRBV7-2; j_call: TRBJ1-1; d_call: TRBD1; cdr3_aa: CASSSLRDRENTEAFF; cdr3_nt: TGTGCCAGCAGCTCCCTGCGGGACAGGGAGAACACTGAAGCTTTCTTT
clone_size: -; v_call: TRBV28; j_call: TRBJ1-4; d_call: -; cdr3_aa: CASSLREKLFF; cdr3_nt: TGTGCCAGCAGTTTACGTGAAAAACTGTTTTTT
clone_size: -; v_call: TRBV6-5; j_call: TRBJ1-2; d_call: -; cdr3_aa: CASKAYYGYTF; cdr3_nt: TGTGCCAGCAAAGCCTACTATGGCTACACCTTC
clone_size: -; v_call: TRBV7-9; j_call: TRBJ2-5; d_call: -; cdr3_aa: CASSLEGVQETQYF; cdr3_nt: TGTGCCAGCAGCTTAGAAGGGGTCCAAGAGACCCAGTACTTC
clone_size: -; v_call: TRBV7-2; j_call: TRBJ2-3; d_call: TRBD2; cdr3_aa: CASSSESGRASDTQYF; cdr3_nt: TGTGCCAGCAGCTCAGAAAGCGGGAGGGCCTCAGATACGCAGTATTTT
clone_size: -; v_call: TRBV27; j_call: TRBJ2-7; d_call: TRBD2; cdr3_aa: CASSHSGTLGEQYF; cdr3_nt: TGTGCCAGCAGTCATAGCGGGACTCTCGGCGAGCAGTACTTC
clone_size: -; v_call: TRBV6-1; j_call: TRBJ2-1; d_call: TRBD2; cdr3_aa: CASRREGGLYNEQFF; cdr3_nt: TGTGCCAGCAGGCGGGAGGGGGGGCTCTACAATGAGCAGTTCTTC
clone_size: -; v_call: TRBV27; j_call: TRBJ1-5; d_call: -; cdr3_aa: CASSRRGTSDNQPQHF; cdr3_nt: TGTGCCAGCAGCCGGCGAGGGACCTCCGACAATCAGCCCCAGCATTTT
clone_size: -; v_call: TRBV28; j_call: TRBJ2-1; d_call: -; cdr3_aa: CASSLFPGTTGNEQFF; cdr3_nt: TGTGCCAGCAGTTTATTTCCTGGGACAACGGGAAATGAGCAGTTCTTC
clone_size: -; v_call: TRBV11-2; j_call: TRBJ2-7; d_call: -; cdr3_aa: CASRTSRELEQYF; cdr3_nt: TGTGCCAGCAGGACATCTCGGGAGCTCGAGCAGTACTTC
clone_size: -; v_call: TRBV7-9; j_call: TRBJ1-2; d_call: -; cdr3_aa: CASTQLEIGYGYTF; cdr3_nt: TGTGCCAGCACCCAGCTAGAGATTGGCTATGGCTACACCTTC
clone_size: -; v_call: TRBV6-1; j_call: TRBJ1-3; d_call: -; cdr3_aa: CASSPGRTSGNTIYF; cdr3_nt: TGTGCCAGCAGCCCCGGACGAACGTCTGGAAACACCATATATTTT
clone_size: -; v_call: TRBV6-5; j_call: TRBJ1-3; d_call: -; cdr3_aa: CASSYDPGSSGNTIYF; cdr3_nt: TGTGCCAGCAGTTACGATCCGGGCTCTTCTGGAAACACCATATATTTT
clone_size: -; v_call: TRBV19; j_call: TRBJ1-5; d_call: -; cdr3_aa: CASSPTVSNQPQHF; cdr3_nt: TGTGCCAGTAGTCCGACTGTGTCCAATCAGCCCCAGCATTTT
clone_size: -; v_call: TRBV7-2; j_call: TRBJ2-7; d_call: -; cdr3_aa: CASSLEGSLGMGQYF; cdr3_nt: TGTGCCAGCAGCTTAGAGGGTAGCTTAGGTATGGGGCAGTACTTC
clone_size: -; v_call: TRBV7-9; j_call: TRBJ2-5; d_call: TRBD2; cdr3_aa: CASSLGLAGGKETQYF; cdr3_nt: TGTGCCAGCAGCCTGGGACTAGCGGGAGGAAAAGAGACCCAGTACTTC
clone_size: -; v_call: TRBV2; j_call: TRBJ2-3; d_call: TRBD2; cdr3_aa: CASNGLAGVVDTQYF; cdr3_nt: TGTGCCAGCAACGGACTAGCGGGAGTAGTAGATACGCAGTATTTT
clone_size: -; v_call: TRBV18; j_call: TRBJ1-2; d_call: TRBD1; cdr3_aa: CASSTGTDYGYTF; cdr3_nt: TGTGCCAGCTCAACCGGGACAGACTATGGCTACACCTTC
clone_size: -; v_call: TRBV27; j_call: TRBJ1-2; d_call: TRBD1; cdr3_aa: CASSGQGNYGYTF; cdr3_nt: TGTGCCAGCAGTGGACAGGGTAACTATGGCTACACCTTC
clone_size: -; v_call: TRBV20-1; j_call: TRBJ2-7; d_call: -; cdr3_aa: CSAGRAHEQYF; cdr3_nt: TGCAGTGCTGGCAGGGCCCACGAGCAGTACTTC
clone_size: -; v_call: TRBV4-1; j_call: TRBJ2-2; d_call: TRBD2; cdr3_aa: CASSQEGSGTGELFF; cdr3_nt: TGCGCCAGCAGCCAAGAGGGTAGCGGGACCGGGGAGCTGTTTTTT
clone_size: once; v_call: TRBV28; j_call: TRBJ1-5; d_call: -; cdr3_aa: CASSSPGTQVGQPQHF; cdr3_nt: TGTGCCAGCAGTTCCCCCGGGACGCAAGTCGGGCAGCCCCAGCATTTT